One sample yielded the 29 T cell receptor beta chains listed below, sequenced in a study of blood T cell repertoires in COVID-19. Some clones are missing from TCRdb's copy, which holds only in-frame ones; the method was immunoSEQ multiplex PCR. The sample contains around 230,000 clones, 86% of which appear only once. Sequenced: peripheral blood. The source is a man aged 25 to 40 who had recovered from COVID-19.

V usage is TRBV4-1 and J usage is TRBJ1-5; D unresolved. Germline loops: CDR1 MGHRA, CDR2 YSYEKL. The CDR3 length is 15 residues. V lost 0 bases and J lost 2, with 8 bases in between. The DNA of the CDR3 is TGCGCCAGCAGCCAAGATTTTACAGGCAATCAGCCCCAGCATTTT. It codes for CASSQDFTGNQPQHF.

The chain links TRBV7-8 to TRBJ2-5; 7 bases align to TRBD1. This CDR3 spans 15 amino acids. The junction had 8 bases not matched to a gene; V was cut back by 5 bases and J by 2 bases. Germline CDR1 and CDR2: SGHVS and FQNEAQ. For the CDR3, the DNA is TGTGCCAGCAGCCGATTAACACAGGGGCAAGAGACCCAGTACTTC. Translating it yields CASSRLTQGQETQYF. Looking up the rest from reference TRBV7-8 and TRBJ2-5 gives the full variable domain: GAGVSQSPRYKVAKRGQDVALRCDPISGHVSLFWYQQALGQGPEFLTYFQNEAQLDKSGLPSDRFFAERPEGSVSTLKIQRTQQEDSAVYLCASSRLTQGQETQYFGPGTRLLVL.

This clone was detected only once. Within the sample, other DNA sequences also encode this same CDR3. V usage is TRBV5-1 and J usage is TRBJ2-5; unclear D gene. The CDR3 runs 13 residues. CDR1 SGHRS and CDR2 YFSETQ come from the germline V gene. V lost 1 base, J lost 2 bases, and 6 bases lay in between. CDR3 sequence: CASSLSLQETQYF. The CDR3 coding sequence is TGCGCCAGCAGCTTGAGTCTACAAGAGACCCAGTACTTC.

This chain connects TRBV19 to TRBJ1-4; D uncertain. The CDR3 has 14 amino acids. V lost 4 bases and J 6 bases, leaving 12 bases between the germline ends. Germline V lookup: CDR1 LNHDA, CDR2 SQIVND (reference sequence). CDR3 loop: CASSSERSDEKLFF. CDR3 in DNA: TGTGCCAGTAGTAGTGAGAGGTCAGATGAAAAACTGTTTTTT. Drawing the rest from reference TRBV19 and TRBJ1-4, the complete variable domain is DGGITQSPKYLFRKEGQNVTLSCEQNLNHDAMYWYRQDPGQGLRLIYYSQIVNDFQKGDIAEGYSVSREKKESFPLTVTSAQKNPTAFYLCASSSERSDEKLFFGSGTQLSVL.

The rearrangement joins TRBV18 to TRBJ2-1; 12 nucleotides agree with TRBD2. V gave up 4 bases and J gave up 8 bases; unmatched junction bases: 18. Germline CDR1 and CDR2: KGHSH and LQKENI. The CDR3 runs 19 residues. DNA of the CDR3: TGTGCCAGCTCACGTACCGAGGGACTAGCGGGTGTTGGCTATCATGAGCAGTTCTTC. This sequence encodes CASSRTEGLAGVGYHEQFF.

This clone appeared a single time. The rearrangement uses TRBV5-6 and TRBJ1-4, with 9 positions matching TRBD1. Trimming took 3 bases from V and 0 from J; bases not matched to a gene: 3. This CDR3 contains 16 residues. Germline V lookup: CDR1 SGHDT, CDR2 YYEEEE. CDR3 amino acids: CASSSRQGATNEKLFF. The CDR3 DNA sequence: TGTGCCAGCAGCTCTCGACAGGGGGCAACTAATGAAAAACTGTTTTTT.

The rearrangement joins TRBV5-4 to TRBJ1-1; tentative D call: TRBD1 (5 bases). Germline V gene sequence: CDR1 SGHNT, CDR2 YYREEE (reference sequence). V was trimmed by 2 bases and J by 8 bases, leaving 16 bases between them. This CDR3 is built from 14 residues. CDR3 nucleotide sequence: TGTGCCAGCAGCTTAATCTCAGGCCAGGGAGAAGCTTTCTTT. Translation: CASSLISGQGEAFF.

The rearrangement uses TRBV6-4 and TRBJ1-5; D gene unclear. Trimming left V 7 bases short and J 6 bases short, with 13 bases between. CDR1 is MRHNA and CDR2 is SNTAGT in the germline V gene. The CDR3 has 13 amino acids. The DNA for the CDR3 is TGTGCCAGCATTGGTCCGGCGGTTCAGCCCCAGCATTTT. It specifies CASIGPAVQPQHF.

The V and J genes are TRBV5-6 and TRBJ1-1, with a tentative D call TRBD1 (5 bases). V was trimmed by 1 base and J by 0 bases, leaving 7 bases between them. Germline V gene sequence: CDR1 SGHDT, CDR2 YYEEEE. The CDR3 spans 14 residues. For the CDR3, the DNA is TGTGCCAGCAGCTTGTTACAGGTGAACACTGAAGCTTTCTTT. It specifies CASSLLQVNTEAFF.

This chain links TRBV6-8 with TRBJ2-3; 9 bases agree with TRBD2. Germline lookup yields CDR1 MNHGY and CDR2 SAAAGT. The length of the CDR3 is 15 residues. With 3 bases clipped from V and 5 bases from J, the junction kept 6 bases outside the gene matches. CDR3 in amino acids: CASSYGGGAVDTQYF. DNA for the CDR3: TGTGCCAGCAGTTATGGCGGGGGGGCTGTAGATACGCAGTATTTT.

CDR3 sequence: CASMGQGAYYGYTF. CDR3 coding DNA: TGTGCCAGCATGGGACAGGGGGCTTACTATGGCTACACCTTC. The rearrangement uses TRBV3-1 (or the pseudogene TRBV3-2) and TRBJ1-2, with 12 bases lining up with TRBD1. The CDR3 is 14 residues long. The ends lost 7 bases at V and 3 bases at J; junction bases unmatched: 3. The V gene's germline CDR1 is LGHDT and CDR2 YNNKEL (reference sequence).

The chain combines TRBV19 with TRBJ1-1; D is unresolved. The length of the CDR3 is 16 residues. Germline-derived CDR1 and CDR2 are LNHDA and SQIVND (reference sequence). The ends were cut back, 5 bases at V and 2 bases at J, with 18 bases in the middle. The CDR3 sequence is CASSSQNPFYNTEAFF. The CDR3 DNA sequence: TGTGCCAGTAGTTCTCAAAACCCCTTCTATAACACTGAAGCTTTCTTT.

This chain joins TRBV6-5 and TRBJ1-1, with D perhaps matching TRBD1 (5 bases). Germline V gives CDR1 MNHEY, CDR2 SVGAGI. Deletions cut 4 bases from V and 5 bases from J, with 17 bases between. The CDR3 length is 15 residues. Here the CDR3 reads CASSWGPTGGTEAFF. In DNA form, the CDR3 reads TGTGCCAGCAGTTGGGGACCGACGGGAGGGACTGAAGCTTTCTTT.

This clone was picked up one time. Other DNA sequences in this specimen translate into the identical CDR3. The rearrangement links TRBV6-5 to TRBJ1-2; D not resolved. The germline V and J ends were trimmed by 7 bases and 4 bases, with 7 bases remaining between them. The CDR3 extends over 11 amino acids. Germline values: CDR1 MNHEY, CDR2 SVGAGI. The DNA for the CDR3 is TGTGCCAGCACGGCGGGCTATGGCTACACCTTC. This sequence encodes CASTAGYGYTF.

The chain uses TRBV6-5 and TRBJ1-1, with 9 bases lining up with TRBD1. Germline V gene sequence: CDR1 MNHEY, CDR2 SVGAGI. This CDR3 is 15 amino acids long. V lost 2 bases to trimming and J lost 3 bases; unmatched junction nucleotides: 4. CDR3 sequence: CASSYRTGAHTEAFF. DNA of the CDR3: TGTGCCAGCAGTTACCGGACAGGGGCGCACACTGAAGCTTTCTTT.

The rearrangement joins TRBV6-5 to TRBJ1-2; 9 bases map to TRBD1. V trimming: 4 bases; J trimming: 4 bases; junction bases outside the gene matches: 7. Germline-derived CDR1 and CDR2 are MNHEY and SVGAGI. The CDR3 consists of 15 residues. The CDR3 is CASSSTGQGSYGYTF. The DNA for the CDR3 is TGTGCCAGCAGTTCCACGGGACAGGGAAGCTATGGCTACACCTTC.

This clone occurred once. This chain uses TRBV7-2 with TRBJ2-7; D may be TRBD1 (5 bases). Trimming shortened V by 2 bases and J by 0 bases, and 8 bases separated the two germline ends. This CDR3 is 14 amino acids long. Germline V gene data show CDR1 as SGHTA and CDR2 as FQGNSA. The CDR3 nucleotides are TGTGCCAGCAGCTTAATTGACAGCTCCTACGAGCAGTACTTC. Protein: CASSLIDSSYEQYF.

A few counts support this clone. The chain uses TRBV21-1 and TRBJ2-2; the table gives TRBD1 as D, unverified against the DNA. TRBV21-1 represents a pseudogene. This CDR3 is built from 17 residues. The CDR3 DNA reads TGTGCCAGCAGCCAATACCGGGACAGGGGGCTCCCCGGGGAGCTGTTTTTT. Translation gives CASSQYRDRGLPGELFF.

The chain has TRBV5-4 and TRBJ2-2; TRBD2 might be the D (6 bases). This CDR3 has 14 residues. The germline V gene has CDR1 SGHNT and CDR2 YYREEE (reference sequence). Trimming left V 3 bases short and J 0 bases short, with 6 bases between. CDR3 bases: TGTGCCAGCAGCTGGGACTCGAACACCGGGGAGCTGTTTTTT. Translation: CASSWDSNTGELFF.

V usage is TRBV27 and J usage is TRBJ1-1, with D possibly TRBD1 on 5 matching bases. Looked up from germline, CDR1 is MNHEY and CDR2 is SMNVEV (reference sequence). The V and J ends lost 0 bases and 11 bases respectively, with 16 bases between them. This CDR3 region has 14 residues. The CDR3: CASSLSGGTDGAFF. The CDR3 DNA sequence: TGTGCCAGCAGTTTATCCGGAGGGACGGATGGCGCTTTCTTT.

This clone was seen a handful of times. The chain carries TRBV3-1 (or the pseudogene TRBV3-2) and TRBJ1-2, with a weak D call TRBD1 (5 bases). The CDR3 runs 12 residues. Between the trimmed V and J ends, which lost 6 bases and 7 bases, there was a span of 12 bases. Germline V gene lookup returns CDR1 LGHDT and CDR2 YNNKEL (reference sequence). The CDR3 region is CASSYQGGGYTF. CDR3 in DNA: TGTGCCAGCAGTTACCAGGGTGGTGGCTACACCTTC.

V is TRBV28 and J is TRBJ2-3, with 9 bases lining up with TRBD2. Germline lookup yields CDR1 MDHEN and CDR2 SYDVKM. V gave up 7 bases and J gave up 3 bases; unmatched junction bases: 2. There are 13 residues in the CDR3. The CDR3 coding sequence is TGTGCCAGCACGGGACTAGCAACAGATACGCAGTATTTT. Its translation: CASTGLATDTQYF.

The CDR3 is CASSLSVASGTNEQFF. The DNA of the CDR3 is TGTGCCAGCAGTTTATCGGTGGCTAGCGGGACCAATGAGCAGTTCTTC. The gene calls are TRBV27 and TRBJ2-1; 9 bases are a match to TRBD2. The CDR3 contains 16 residues. V lost 0 bases, J lost 6 bases, and 6 bases stayed unmatched. From germline, CDR1 is MNHEY and CDR2 SMNVEV (reference sequence).

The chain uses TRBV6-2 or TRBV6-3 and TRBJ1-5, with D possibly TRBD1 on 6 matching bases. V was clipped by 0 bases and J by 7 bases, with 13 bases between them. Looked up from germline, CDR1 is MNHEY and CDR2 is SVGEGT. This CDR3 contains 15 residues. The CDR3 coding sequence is TGTGCCAGCAGTTACTCGAAGGGGGGGGGACAGCCCCAGCATTTT. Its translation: CASSYSKGGGQPQHF.

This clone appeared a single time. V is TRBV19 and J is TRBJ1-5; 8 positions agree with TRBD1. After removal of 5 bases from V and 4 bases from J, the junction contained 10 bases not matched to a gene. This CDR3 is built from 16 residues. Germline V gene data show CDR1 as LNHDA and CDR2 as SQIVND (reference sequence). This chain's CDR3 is CASSPRQGSGNQPQHF. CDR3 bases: TGTGCCAGTAGTCCTCGACAGGGGTCGGGGAATCAGCCCCAGCATTTT.

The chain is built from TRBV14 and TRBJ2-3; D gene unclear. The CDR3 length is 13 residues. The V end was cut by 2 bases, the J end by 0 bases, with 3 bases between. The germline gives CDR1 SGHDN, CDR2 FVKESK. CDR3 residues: CASSQTSTDTQYF. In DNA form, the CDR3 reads TGTGCCAGCAGCCAAACTAGCACAGATACGCAGTATTTT.

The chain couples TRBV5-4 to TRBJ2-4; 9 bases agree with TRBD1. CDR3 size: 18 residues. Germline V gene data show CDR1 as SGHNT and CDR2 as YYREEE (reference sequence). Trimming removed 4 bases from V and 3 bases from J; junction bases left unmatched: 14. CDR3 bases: TGTGCCAGCAGCCCAGGACAGGGGAACCCCATTAACAAAAACATTCAGTACTTC. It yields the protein CASSPGQGNPINKNIQYF.

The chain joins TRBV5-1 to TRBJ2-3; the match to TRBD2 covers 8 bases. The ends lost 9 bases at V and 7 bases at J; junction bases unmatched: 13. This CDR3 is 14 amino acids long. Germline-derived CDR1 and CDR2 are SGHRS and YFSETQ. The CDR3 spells CATSKVAGQHTQYF. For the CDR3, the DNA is TGCGCCACCTCCAAGGTAGCGGGGCAACATACGCAGTATTTT.

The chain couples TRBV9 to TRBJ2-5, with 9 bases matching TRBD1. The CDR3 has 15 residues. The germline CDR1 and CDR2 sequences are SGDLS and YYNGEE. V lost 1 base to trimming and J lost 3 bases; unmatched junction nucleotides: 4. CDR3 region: CASSVKTGGKETQYF. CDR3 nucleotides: TGTGCCAGCAGCGTAAAGACAGGGGGTAAAGAGACCCAGTACTTC.